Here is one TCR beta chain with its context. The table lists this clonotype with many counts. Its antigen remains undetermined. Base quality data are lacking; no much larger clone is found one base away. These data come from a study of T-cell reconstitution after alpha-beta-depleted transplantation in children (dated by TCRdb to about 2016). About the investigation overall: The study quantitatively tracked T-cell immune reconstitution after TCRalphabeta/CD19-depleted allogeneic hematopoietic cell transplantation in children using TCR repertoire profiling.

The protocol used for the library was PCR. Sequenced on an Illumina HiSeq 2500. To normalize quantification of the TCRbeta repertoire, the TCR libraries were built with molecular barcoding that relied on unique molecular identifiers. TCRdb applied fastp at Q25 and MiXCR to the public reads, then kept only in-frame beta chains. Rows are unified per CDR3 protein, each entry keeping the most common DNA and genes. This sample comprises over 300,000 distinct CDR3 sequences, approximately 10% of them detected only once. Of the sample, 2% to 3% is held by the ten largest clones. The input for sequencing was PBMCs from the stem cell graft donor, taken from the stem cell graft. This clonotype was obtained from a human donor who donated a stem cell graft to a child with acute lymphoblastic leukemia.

At the DNA level, the sequence is TGTGCCAGCAGACCTCTAGGCTTGGTGGACAATGAGCAGTTCTTC. Its protein reads: CASRPLGLVDNEQFF. The receptor chain draws on TRBV6-1 and TRBJ2-1; the D gene cannot be named for sure. Reading the germline V gene gives CDR1 MNHNS and CDR2 SASEGT. Reading from cysteine to phenylalanine, the CDR3 counts 15 amino acids. The retained sequence is limited to the CDR3, 45 bases, with the frame set at the first base. V and J are truncated by 6 bases and 5 bases respectively, leaving an intervening sequence of 17 bases.